This T cell receptor (beta chain) was profiled in a study of blood T cells in healthy people across ages. Study-level findings and limits: Donor CMV status, an unknown factor, possibly confounded changes in expanded clonotypes. Greater diversity and more naive CD4+ cells were seen in long-lived donors than in aged donors.

For the second PCR, which ran for roughly 6 to 12 cycles, a sample-barcoded 5' primer and a J-beta primer mix were used. Each cDNA molecule received a tag from a template-switch adaptor that had 12 random nucleotides. TCRdb passed the 5' RACE reads through MiXCR, listing each CDR3 protein once. The sample lists 650,000 to 800,000 distinct CDR3 sequences, around 52% occurring once. Germline trimming cut 2 bases from V and 0 bases from J; bases unmatched to any gene: 11. The CDR3 has 17 amino acids. CDR1 and CDR2 from the germline V gene are DFQATT and SNEGSKA (reference sequence). This clonotype was observed a handful of times. Its antigen is not known. Per sample, at least 6 micrograms of total RNA were extracted.

V and J are TRBV20-1 and TRBJ2-3, with 7 bases lining up with TRBD2. The clonotype originates from a woman older than 75 in good health. The sequenced material came from blood. In DNA, the CDR3 is TGCAGTGCTAGATCCCCAACTAGCGTAACTAGCACAGATACGCAGTATTTT. Its protein product is CSARSPTSVTSTDTQYF.